A single sample is the source of the 28 T cell receptor beta chains below, sequenced in a study of blood T cell repertoires in COVID-19. Using immunoSEQ multiplex PCR, the repertoire was profiled, and TCRdb retains in-frame clones only, with some absent. The profile shows about 80,000 clones, more than 70% of them singletons. The material sequenced was peripheral blood. These receptors originate from a man at least 80 years old with active or convalescent COVID-19.

The chain combines TRBV19 with TRBJ1-2; TRBD1 might be the D (6 bases). The CDR3 spans 14 residues. Per germline, CDR1 LNHDA and CDR2 SQIVND (reference sequence). The V end lost 7 bases, the J end lost 3 bases, and 15 bases lay between the germline ends. In DNA form, the CDR3 reads TGTGCCAGTAACCCACAGGGTATCCACTATGGCTACACCTTC. Protein: CASNPQGIHYGYTF.

This clone turned up a few times. The chain couples TRBV3-1 (or the pseudogene TRBV3-2) to TRBJ2-7; weak D call: TRBD1 (6 bases). This CDR3 is built from 13 residues. Trimming pared 1 base from V and 9 bases from J, leaving 13 bases between. The germline gives CDR1 LGHDT, CDR2 YNNKEL (reference sequence). The CDR3 DNA sequence: TGTGCCAGCAGCCAAGGATACAGGGCTGCGCAGTACTTC. It is translated as CASSQGYRAAQYF.

The CDR3 spells CASRAGTVQFGKLFF. In DNA form, the CDR3 reads TGTGCCAGCAGGGCCGGGACAGTCCAATTTGGAAAACTGTTTTTT. The chain couples TRBV2 to TRBJ1-4, with 7 bases fitting TRBD1. V lost 6 bases to trimming and J lost 10 bases; unmatched junction nucleotides: 14. The CDR3 loop spans 15 amino acids. Germline values: CDR1 SNHLY, CDR2 FYNNEI.

The chain couples TRBV5-5 to TRBJ1-5; tentative D call: TRBD1 (5 bases). The CDR3 runs to 17 residues. The V end was cut by 0 bases, the J end by 2 bases, with 15 bases between. CDR1 SGHKS and CDR2 YYEKEE come from the germline V gene (reference sequence). The CDR3 is CASSLVRSQGGNQPQHF. CDR3 DNA sequence: TGTGCCAGCAGCTTGGTTCGGAGTCAGGGCGGCAATCAGCCCCAGCATTTT.

This chain joins TRBV12-3 or TRBV12-4 and TRBJ1-2; unclear D gene. This CDR3 comprises 13 residues. With 3 bases removed from V and 4 bases from J, the gap between germline ends came to 9 bases. The CDR3 loop is CASSFQAVYGYTF. The CDR3 coding sequence is TGTGCCAGCAGTTTTCAGGCAGTCTATGGCTACACCTTC.

This sequence joins TRBV18 and TRBJ2-7; weak D call: TRBD1 (5 bases). The germline V gene has CDR1 KGHSH and CDR2 LQKENI. Trimming pared 1 base from V and 9 bases from J, leaving 16 bases between. The CDR3 is 14 residues long. CDR3 nucleotide sequence: TGTGCCAGCTCACCACGAGCCAGGGCTCCCGTGCAGTACTTC. Encoded protein: CASSPRARAPVQYF.

J is TRBJ1-6 and V is TRBV15; TRBD1 might be the D (6 bases). The germline CDR1 and CDR2 sequences are LNHNV and YYDKDF (reference sequence). The CDR3 has 15 amino acids. Trimming shortened V by 3 bases and J by 10 bases, and 16 bases separated the two germline ends. CDR3 nucleotides: TGTGCCACCAGCAGCAAAGACAACAGGGACTCACCCCTCCACTTT. It translates to CATSSKDNRDSPLHF.

V gene TRBV18 combines with J gene TRBJ1-1, with D maybe TRBD1 (5 bases). Trimming shortened V by 6 bases and J by 4 bases, and 12 bases separated the two germline ends. In germline, CDR1 is KGHSH, CDR2 LQKENI. The length of the CDR3 is 13 residues. CDR3 nucleotides: TGTGCCAGCTCCCCCAACAGGCCCACTGAAGCTTTCTTT. It yields the protein CASSPNRPTEAFF. Complete variable domain (other parts from reference TRBV18 and TRBJ1-1): NAGVMQNPRHLVRRRGQEARLRCSPMKGHSHVYWYRQLPEEGLKFMVYLQKENIIDESGMPKERFSAEFPKEGPSILRIQQVVRGDSAAYFCASSPNRPTEAFFGQGTRLTVV.

V is TRBV20-1 and J is TRBJ2-7; D is uncertain. Germline lookup yields CDR1 DFQATT and CDR2 SNEGSKA (reference sequence). This CDR3 spans 13 amino acids. V lost 3 bases and J 3 bases, leaving 12 bases between the germline ends. The chain's CDR3 is CSASRDTYYEQYF. Written as DNA, the CDR3 is TGCAGTGCTAGTCGCGACACGTACTACGAGCAGTACTTC.

This clone was seen more than once but under ten times. The rearrangement links TRBV11-2 to TRBJ2-1, with D possibly being TRBD1 (6 bases). This CDR3 comprises 16 residues. CDR1 is SGHAT and CDR2 is FQNNGV in the germline V gene. The V gene lost 5 bases and the J gene lost 4 bases, with 18 bases spanning the gap. Here the CDR3 DNA reads TGTGCCAGCAGCGGTACCGGGACAAATAGTTACAATGAGCAGTTCTTC. It yields the protein CASSGTGTNSYNEQFF. The whole variable domain, filled in from reference TRBV11-2 and TRBJ2-1, reads EAGVAQSPRYKIIEKRQSVAFWCNPISGHATLYWYQQILGQGPKLLIQFQNNGVVDDSQLPKDRFSAERLKGVDSTLKIQPAKLEDSAVYLCASSGTGTNSYNEQFFGPGTRLTVL.

This clone has a single count. The chain links TRBV7-9 to TRBJ1-1; no clear D. The V and J ends lost 1 base and 7 bases respectively, with 16 bases between them. CDR1 is SEHNR and CDR2 is FQNEAQ in the germline V gene (reference sequence). CDR3 length equals 15 residues. In nucleotides, the CDR3 is TGTGCCAGCAGCTTAGGACGCCAGTCTACTAATGAAGCTTTCTTT. This codes for CASSLGRQSTNEAFF.

DNA for the CDR3: TGTGCCAGCAGCTTACTGGACAGGCCCCTTGGGGACTATGGCTACACCTTC. Amino acid sequence: CASSLLDRPLGDYGYTF. The chain is built from TRBV7-8 and TRBJ1-2; 7 positions agree with TRBD1. V was clipped by 2 bases and J by 3 bases; unmatched bases: 12. This CDR3 contains 17 residues. CDR1 SGHVS and CDR2 FQNEAQ come from the germline V gene.

The chain carries TRBV2 and TRBJ2-2; 7 nucleotides match TRBD2. V shed 8 bases, J shed 5 bases, and the junction held 8 bases outside the gene matches. This CDR3 is built from 14 residues. The germline V gene has CDR1 SNHLY and CDR2 FYNNEI. As DNA, the CDR3 is TGTGCCAGCCGCGGGGGAGTCTGGACCGGGGAGCTGTTTTTT. Its protein is CASRGGVWTGELFF. Full variable domain (remainder filled in from reference TRBV2 and TRBJ2-2): EPEVTQTPSHQVTQMGQEVILRCVPISNHLYFYWYRQILGQKVEFLVSFYNNEISEKSEIFDDQFSVERPDGSNFTLKIRSTKLEDSAMYFCASRGGVWTGELFFGEGSRLTVL.

The chain couples TRBV12-3 or TRBV12-4 to TRBJ1-2, with a possible D match to TRBD1 (6 bases). This CDR3 spans 13 amino acids. Trimming left V 10 bases short and J 4 bases short, with 16 bases between. The CDR3 loop is CATGRTATYGYTF. The CDR3 bases are TGTGCCACCGGGAGGACAGCAACCTATGGCTACACCTTC.

V is TRBV3-1 (or the pseudogene TRBV3-2) and J is TRBJ2-5; D perhaps matches TRBD2 (5 bases). Trimming pared 5 bases from V and 5 bases from J, leaving 21 bases between. The CDR3 is 16 residues long. Germline CDR1 reads LGHDT; CDR2 reads YNNKEL (reference sequence). Here the CDR3 reads CASSTRTSPRSETQYF. In DNA form, the CDR3 reads TGTGCCAGCAGCACAAGGACTTCCCCCAGGAGTGAGACCCAGTACTTC.

Note on this clone: The same CDR3 also results from other DNA sequences found in this sample. J is TRBJ1-5 and V is TRBV5-1; 8 bases agree with TRBD1. Unmatched junction bases numbered 4, after V lost 4 bases and J lost 7 bases. From germline, CDR1 is SGHRS and CDR2 YFSETQ. The CDR3 runs to 13 residues. CDR3 nucleotides: TGCGCCAGCAGCCCAGGGGGCGAACAGCCCCAGCATTTT. Its translation is CASSPGGEQPQHF. Looking up the rest from reference TRBV5-1 and TRBJ1-5 gives the full variable domain: KAGVTQTPRYLIKTRGQQVTLSCSPISGHRSVSWYQQTPGQGLQFLFEYFSETQRNKGNFPGRFSGRQFSNSRSEMNVSTLELGDSALYLCASSPGGEQPQHFGDGTRLSIL.

The J gene is TRBJ2-2, the V gene TRBV19, with TRBD1 as a possible D gene (5 bases). The germline V and J ends were trimmed by 8 bases and 0 bases, with 10 bases remaining between them. CDR3 length: 14 amino acids. Germline CDR1 and CDR2: LNHDA and SQIVND (reference sequence). The CDR3: CASADSSNTGELFF. CDR3 coding DNA: TGTGCCAGTGCCGACAGCTCGAACACCGGGGAGCTGTTTTTT.

The V and J genes are TRBV30 and TRBJ1-3; weak D call: TRBD1 (6 bases). The ends were cut back, 5 bases at V and 6 bases at J, with 17 bases in the middle. The CDR3 sequence is 14 residues long. Germline-derived CDR1 and CDR2 are GTSNPN and SVGIG (reference sequence). The CDR3 region is CAWGPGTPANTIYF. Here the CDR3 DNA reads TGTGCCTGGGGTCCCGGGACACCGGCAAACACCATATATTTT.

Only a few counts were recorded for this clone. The chain combines TRBV11-2 with TRBJ1-5, with a possible D match to TRBD1 (5 bases). The germline V gene encodes CDR1 SGHAT and CDR2 FQNNGV. The CDR3 is 15 amino acids. V gave up 0 bases and J gave up 5 bases, with 11 bases separating them. The CDR3 spells CASSLDGGVYQPQHF. As DNA, the CDR3 is TGTGCCAGCAGCTTAGACGGGGGAGTCTATCAGCCCCAGCATTTT.

This chain joins TRBV15 and TRBJ2-1, with D hard to call. Germline CDR1 and CDR2: LNHNV and YYDKDF (reference sequence). V lost 0 bases to trimming and J lost 9 bases, with 6 bases between them. CDR3 length: 12 residues. For the CDR3, the DNA is TGTGCCACCAGCAGAGAACGCGCTGAGCAGTTCTTC. Encoded protein: CATSRERAEQFF.

The chain recombines TRBV11-2 with TRBJ1-2; D remains unclear. CDR1 is SGHAT, CDR2 FQNNGV, per germline. The CDR3 sequence is 14 residues long. V was trimmed by 0 bases and J by 8 bases, leaving 13 bases between them. CDR3 sequence reads: CASSLDYTGSGYTF. In DNA form, the CDR3 reads TGTGCCAGCAGCTTAGATTATACCGGGTCCGGCTACACCTTC.

V and J are TRBV5-1 and TRBJ1-1; D is ambiguous. This CDR3 comprises 14 residues. Trimming took off 6 bases at V and 1 base at J, with 13 bases between the two ends. Germline-derived CDR1 and CDR2 are SGHRS and YFSETQ. The DNA for the CDR3 is TGCGCCAGCACTACTGGACTTACGAACACTGAAGCTTTCTTT. It yields the protein CASTTGLTNTEAFF.

The V and J genes are TRBV18 and TRBJ1-2, with unresolved D. With 4 bases removed from V and 4 bases from J, the gap between germline ends came to 13 bases. The germline CDR1 and CDR2 sequences are KGHSH and LQKENI. The CDR3 consists of 14 residues. CDR3 nucleotide sequence: TGTGCCAGCTCACAATCGACACAGCCCTATGGCTACACCTTC. The encoded protein is CASSQSTQPYGYTF.

This clone was recorded a few times. This chain joins TRBV11-3 and TRBJ2-7; D perhaps matches TRBD2 (6 bases). The CDR3 sequence is 13 residues long. Trimming took off 8 bases at V and 5 bases at J, with 16 bases between the two ends. Per germline, CDR1 SGHNT and CDR2 YENEEA. The CDR3 spells CASSTGVRDEQYF. The CDR3 DNA follows: TGTGCCAGCTCTACGGGGGTTCGCGACGAGCAGTACTTC.

This sequence joins TRBV3-1 (or the pseudogene TRBV3-2) and TRBJ2-1, with TRBD2 matching 7 bases. There are 16 residues in the CDR3. V lost 0 bases to trimming and J lost 4 bases; unmatched junction nucleotides: 6. Germline values: CDR1 LGHDT, CDR2 YNNKEL (reference sequence). The CDR3: CASSQDGSGEYNEQFF. The CDR3, as DNA: TGTGCCAGCAGCCAAGATGGCAGCGGGGAATACAATGAGCAGTTCTTC.

V and J are TRBV28 and TRBJ1-6; D might be TRBD1 (6 bases). The CDR3 spans 14 residues. Germline V lookup: CDR1 MDHEN, CDR2 SYDVKM. V shed 6 bases and J shed 16 bases, with 22 bases lying between them. The CDR3 protein is CASSLVAGQPFLHF. The DNA for the CDR3 is TGTGCCAGCAGCCTGGTAGCGGGACAACCCTTTCTCCACTTT.

The rearrangement joins TRBV6-6 to TRBJ1-2; D possibly corresponds to TRBD1 (6 bases). The V gene lost 7 bases and the J gene lost 4 bases, with 13 bases spanning the gap. Germline CDR1 MNHNY, CDR2 SVGAGI (reference sequence). This CDR3 contains 13 residues. CDR3 region: CASTRGQPYGYTF. The CDR3 DNA is TGTGCCAGCACCAGAGGACAGCCCTATGGCTACACCTTC.

The J gene is TRBJ2-1, the V gene TRBV4-1; 10 bases are shared with TRBD2. The CDR3 contains 22 residues. Germline CDR1 and CDR2: MGHRA and YSYEKL. With 3 bases clipped from V and 1 base from J, the junction kept 21 bases outside the gene matches. CDR3 bases: TGCGCCAGCAGCCAGCTAGTTAAGGCTAGCGGGAGACACAGGCCATCCTACAATGAGCAGTTCTTC. Translating it yields CASSQLVKASGRHRPSYNEQFF.